Here is one TCR beta chain with its context. The sample belongs to a study of type 1 regulatory T cells. TCRdb called the reads again in MiXCR, with one record for every CDR3 protein. The data show approximately 97,000 distinct CDR3 sequences, 30% to 35% seen once. V lost 3 bases, J lost 7 bases, and 5 bases stayed unmatched. The CDR3 extends over 13 amino acids. Germline CDR1 and CDR2: SGHRS and YFSETQ. The receptor comes from a human donor in good health. Sequenced material: CD4+ T cells, either the whole sample or a sorted fraction (not recorded which). The V and J genes are TRBV5-1 and TRBJ2-5, with 8 bases aligning to TRBD1. Written as DNA, the CDR3 is TGCGCCAGCAGCTCAGGGGGCTTAGTGACCCAGTACTTC. Its translation: CASSSGGLVTQYF.